This TCR beta chain appears in the sequencing data of a study of blood T cell repertoires in COVID-19. Turning to the study itself: The United States, Italy and Spain were the sources of the acute and convalescent COVID-19 samples. The analysed material was cDNA or gDNA that came from T cells, B-cell-depleted T cells, or PBMCs.

The CDR3 has 13 amino acids. V was shortened by 6 bases and J by 5 bases, with 13 bases between the two germline ends. CDR1 and CDR2 from the germline V gene are SGHVS and FQNEAQ. The protocol was immunoSEQ multiplex PCR, while the TCRdb copy is restricted to in-frame clones and leaves out a portion. The sample includes 150,000 to 200,000 clones, around 93% seen only once; the top ten take nearly 5%. In Seattle, patients joined the study during active infection and were tracked longitudinally. The sequenced sample consisted of peripheral blood. The rearrangement uses TRBV7-8 and TRBJ2-5, with D tentatively TRBD1 (6 bases). The receptor was derived from a young man with COVID-19, enrolled during active disease. The CDR3, as DNA: TGTGCCAGCAGGCCACAGGGTCGGGAGACCCAGTACTTC. Protein product: CASRPQGRETQYF.